The 16 T cell receptor beta chains listed next were all sequenced from one sample in a study of cytomegalovirus exposure and HLA in healthy donors. The primer mix had 60 Vbeta and 13 Jbeta primers. Method: immunoSEQ multiplex PCR; TCRdb's copy keeps in-frame clones and lacks some. Among 85,000 to 100,000 clones, around four fifths were seen once, and the ten largest hold approximately 0.83%. The sequencing input was PBMCs. Source of these receptors: a woman aged 60 to 75 in good health and CMV-seronegative.

The V and J genes are TRBV11-2 and TRBJ2-7; 8 nucleotides line up with TRBD1. The CDR3 has 14 amino acids. The germline CDR1 and CDR2 sequences are SGHAT and FQNNGV. Trimming removed 5 bases from V and 7 bases from J; junction bases left unmatched: 10. The CDR3 loop reads CASSVGQGVGEQYF. Here the CDR3 DNA reads TGTGCCAGCAGCGTAGGACAGGGTGTAGGGGAGCAGTACTTC.

The J gene is TRBJ1-5, the V gene TRBV30; D is unclear. There are 14 residues in the CDR3. Trimming pared 2 bases from V and 5 bases from J, leaving 13 bases between. Germline lookup yields CDR1 GTSNPN and CDR2 SVGIG (reference sequence). CDR3 sequence reads: CAWSPPQNHQPQHF. The CDR3, as DNA: TGTGCCTGGAGTCCCCCCCAGAACCATCAGCCCCAGCATTTT.

This chain connects TRBV14 to TRBJ2-7; D may be TRBD2 (6 bases). CDR3 size: 16 residues. Trimming stripped 1 base from V and 4 bases from J, with 17 bases between. Germline V CDR1 and CDR2: SGHDN, FVKESK. The CDR3 DNA is TGTGCCAGCAGCCAAGGGGACTCCTCCTGGGGGTACGAGCAGTACTTC. Protein: CASSQGDSSWGYEQYF.

This chain links TRBV7-2 with TRBJ2-5, with 10 bases fitting TRBD2. The germline gives CDR1 SGHTA, CDR2 FQGNSA. This CDR3 has 14 residues. J was trimmed by 7 bases and V by 7 bases; bases with no gene match: 9. CDR3 residues: CASTPAGGQRTQYF. In nucleotides, the CDR3 is TGTGCCAGCACCCCAGCGGGGGGGCAGAGGACCCAGTACTTC.

The chain uses TRBV5-1 and TRBJ2-5, with 10 nucleotides matching TRBD1. Trimming cost V 5 bases and J 11 bases; bases outside gene matches: 9. The length of the CDR3 is 13 residues. Germline V gives CDR1 SGHRS, CDR2 YFSETQ. This chain's CDR3 is CASSSADRGQQYF. In DNA, the CDR3 is TGCGCCAGCAGTTCCGCCGACAGGGGGCAGCAGTACTTC.

This chain joins TRBV5-6 and TRBJ2-5; 9 nucleotides align to TRBD1. This CDR3 spans 13 amino acids. Germline V lookup: CDR1 SGHDT, CDR2 YYEEEE. V was clipped by 4 bases and J by 6 bases; unmatched bases: 4. The chain's CDR3 is CASSGTGRKTQYF. CDR3 bases: TGTGCCAGCAGCGGGACAGGGAGAAAGACCCAGTACTTC.

This chain links TRBV27 with TRBJ1-2; weak D call: TRBD1 (6 bases). The V end lost 2 bases, the J end lost 8 bases, and 12 bases lay between the germline ends. The CDR3 covers 13 residues. Germline V gene sequence: CDR1 MNHEY, CDR2 SMNVEV (reference sequence). The DNA for the CDR3 is TGTGCCAGCAGTTTAGTTGCAGGGGTAGGCTACACCTTC. Its protein is CASSLVAGVGYTF.

The rearrangement links TRBV7-9 to TRBJ1-2; 7 nucleotides align to TRBD1. The CDR3 covers 14 residues. Trimming cost V 2 bases and J 3 bases; bases outside gene matches: 3. Germline lookup yields CDR1 SEHNR and CDR2 FQNEAQ (reference sequence). Here the CDR3 DNA reads TGTGCCAGCAGCTTAACAGGGGTGGACTATGGCTACACCTTC. This translates into CASSLTGVDYGYTF.

The V gene is TRBV7-9, the J gene TRBJ2-5; TRBD2 matches at 7 bases. CDR3 size: 15 residues. The germline V gene has CDR1 SEHNR and CDR2 FQNEAQ (reference sequence). V trimming: 2 bases; J trimming: 5 bases; junction bases outside the gene matches: 8. The CDR3 DNA reads TGTGCCAGCAGCTTAAGCTCAACCGGGAGGGAGACCCAGTACTTC. Translated, it gives CASSLSSTGRETQYF.

This clone turned up a few times. V and J are TRBV4-2 and TRBJ1-1, with TRBD1 as a possible D gene (5 bases). The CDR3 spans 16 residues. Germline-derived CDR1 and CDR2 are LGHNA and YNFKEQ. Trimming stripped 3 bases from V and 3 bases from J, with 17 bases between. This CDR3 is CASSHNPGGEYTEAFF. Here the CDR3 DNA reads TGTGCCAGCAGCCACAATCCAGGAGGGGAGTACACTGAAGCTTTCTTT.

This sequence joins TRBV5-5 and TRBJ2-7; 7 nucleotides match TRBD1. After removal of 0 bases from V and 6 bases from J, the junction contained 6 bases not matched to a gene. CDR1 is SGHKS and CDR2 is YYEKEE in the germline V gene (reference sequence). The length of the CDR3 is 14 residues. The CDR3 sequence: CASSLEQGPPEQYF. The CDR3 DNA reads as TGTGCCAGCAGCTTGGAACAGGGGCCACCCGAGCAGTACTTC.

This sequence joins TRBV7-2 and TRBJ1-2, with a tentative D call TRBD1 (5 bases). Germline V CDR1 and CDR2: SGHTA, FQGNSA. This CDR3 comprises 14 residues. Trimming cost V 3 bases and J 4 bases, with 12 bases left between them. Here the CDR3 DNA reads TGTGCCAGCAGCTTCCAGGGTGCCGGCTATGGCTACACCTTC. This encodes CASSFQGAGYGYTF.

This clone has just one count. This same CDR3 is encoded by further DNA sequences in the sample. The genes are TRBV18 and TRBJ2-3; a weak D match, TRBD2 (5 bases). V was pared by 3 bases and J by 5 bases, with 9 bases between. CDR1 is KGHSH and CDR2 is LQKENI in the germline V gene. The CDR3 sequence is 13 residues long. The CDR3 DNA reads TGTGCCAGCTCACCGCTAGCAGAAGATACGCAGTATTTT. Translating gives CASSPLAEDTQYF. The full variable domain, completed using reference TRBV18 and TRBJ2-3, is NAGVMQNPRHLVRRRGQEARLRCSPMKGHSHVYWYRQLPEEGLKFMVYLQKENIIDESGMPKERFSAEFPKEGPSILRIQQVVRGDSAAYFCASSPLAEDTQYFGPGTRLTVL.

The V call is TRBV28, the J call TRBJ1-4; 7 positions match TRBD1. This CDR3 is 16 amino acids long. From germline, CDR1 is MDHEN and CDR2 SYDVKM. V was clipped by 5 bases and J by 2 bases; unmatched bases: 8. The DNA of the CDR3 is TGTGCCAGCAGTCTAACAGGGGTGGGGACTAATGAAAAACTGTTTTTT. Residues: CASSLTGVGTNEKLFF.

This clone came up once. The V gene is TRBV5-8, the J gene TRBJ1-2; D is uncertain. Between the trimmed V and J ends, which lost 3 bases and 3 bases, there was a span of 9 bases. The CDR3 contains 13 residues. Germline CDR1 SGHTS, CDR2 YDEGEE. The CDR3 nucleotides are TGTGCCAGCAGCTCGCAGTCCTACTATGGCTACACCTTC. Translation: CASSSQSYYGYTF.

J is TRBJ2-1 and V is TRBV11-2; 9 positions match TRBD2. The CDR3 is 16 amino acids. With V trimmed by 5 bases and J by 3 bases, 8 bases remained unmatched. The V gene's germline CDR1 is SGHAT and CDR2 FQNNGV. CDR3 amino acids: CASSPSTSGYYNEQFF. CDR3 coding DNA: TGTGCCAGCAGCCCGTCGACTAGCGGTTACTACAATGAGCAGTTCTTC.